This T cell receptor beta chain was recovered during a study of cytomegalovirus exposure and HLA in healthy donors (dated by TCRdb to about 2017). For the study in its entirety: According to an earlier analysis of 587 of the donors, about 179 million T cells yielded 117 million unique TCR beta sequences and 276 Gb of sequence data. An early release that covered 640 HLA-typed donors contained approximately 290 gigabases of sequencing data and tens of millions of unique TCR sequences. Of the approximately 400 genotyped donors, 81% were placed in the genetic ancestry cluster associated with self-reported Caucasian donors. The study aimed to test whether cataloging public T cell receptors could reveal signatures of past pathogen exposure. The study profiled the T cell repertoires of under 850 subjects by immunosequencing and related them to cytomegalovirus serostatus. Along with the approximately 700-subject first cohort, a separate validation cohort of over 90 different subjects was used. High-throughput TCR immunosequencing, statistical association of individual TCRs with disease status, and machine learning were combined to predict cytomegalovirus infection status. A later analysis re-analyzed previously published TCR beta repertoires from hundreds of donors and added high-resolution HLA genotyping to study TCR occurrence patterns. Rather than using new phenotypic data, the later analysis identified candidate immune exposures from TCR beta sequences and from how often those sequences occurred across donors. In an earlier analysis of roughly 600 of the donors, high-throughput TCR beta sequencing was used to judge whether each TCR beta V gene segment behaved as functional or pseudogenic. Donor age, sex, ethnicity and CMV serostatus were compiled alongside the repertoire data. A later genetic analysis took genome-wide SNP genotypes for 398 of the 666 donors and used that subset as a discovery cohort. Every repertoire in the discovery cohort had been generated on one and the same sequencing platform. Both class I and class II loci were covered by HLA typing, at four-digit resolution. Typing coverage varied by locus: roughly 620-640 donors for A, B, C, DRB1 and DQB1; approximately 500 for DQA1; over 600 for DPA1; approximately 490 for DPB1. Roughly 5 DR-DQ haplotypes were handled as single units for association and clustering, since linkage in the cohort was strong. Among roughly 400 genotyped donors of the cohort, an average of roughly 230,000 unique TCR beta nucleotide sequences was sequenced per donor, of which about 19% were non-productive.

This clone was recorded a few times. It lacks a known antigen. One base away there is no much larger clone; base qualities are not given. CDR1 SGHDN and CDR2 FVKESK were looked up in the germline V gene. V was cut back by 1 base and J by 1 base, leaving a gap of 6 bases between them. Its CDR3 holds 14 amino acids, cysteine through phenylalanine. Just the 42-base CDR3 DNA is kept, in frame starting at base 1. The receptor library was made with the immunoSEQ multiplex PCR assay. A mixture of 60 forward primers for TCR Vbeta segments and 13 reverse primers for TCR Jbeta segments was used in the multiplex PCR. A multiplex PCR assay on genomic DNA amplified the CDR3 region of rearranged TCR beta genes. The Illumina HiSeq System was used to sequence the amplified TCR beta libraries as 87-base-pair reads. As for the authors' bioinformatics: A later analysis counted 75 million to 100 million unique TCR beta chains across the 666 repertoires, and 9.5 million to 11 million of these chains were shared by at least two donors. Raw reads were error-corrected and collapsed into unique sequences by a nearest-neighbor algorithm in which closely related sequences were merged to remove PCR and sequencing errors. To assign V, D and J gene segments, CDR3 sequences were aligned to IMGT reference sequences. For a sequence to be retained, at least a six-nucleotide match to both a V gene segment and a J gene segment was required. A rearrangement counted as productive if the CDR3 had no stop codons and remained in frame with V and J, and every other rearrangement counted as non-productive. CDR3 was defined according to IMGT convention as the region running from the second conserved V-encoded cysteine to the conserved J-encoded phenylalanine. The earlier analysis of approximately 590 of the donors excluded any sequence lacking an unambiguous match to a single V gene segment. An earlier analysis of some 610 of the donors called V segments functional above 56.7% productive rearrangements and segregating when the between-donor standard deviation exceeded 5%. To diagnose cytomegalovirus status from the catalog of TCR beta chain sequences, a statistical classification framework was built. In a later analysis, V and J genes were assigned by comparing TCR nucleotide sequences against IMGT/GENE-DB human TR gene sequences. A later analysis assigned CDR3 sequences and most-parsimonious VDJ recombination scenarios with the TCRdist pipeline. A later analysis defined each TCR beta chain by its CDR3 amino acid sequence plus V-gene family, and excluded reads lacking a unique V-gene family. In a later analysis, 500 to 700 highly shared, low-generation-probability nucleotide sequences were removed to address suspected cross-contamination and a sequencing artifact. In a later analysis, a clonal expansion index was calculated for each public chain from normalized within-repertoire ranks of inferred template counts. In a later analysis, generation probabilities were computed with a VDJ recombination model fitted to out-of-frame rearrangements, and the resulting probabilities were checked against IGoR. In a later analysis, TCR-TCR, TCR-HLA and TCR-CMV co-occurrence was scored with hypergeometric tests, and a repertoire-size bias correction was applied to TCR pairs. To estimate false discovery rates, a later analysis permuted the HLA or CMV assignments 20 times. A later analysis grouped co-occurring TCRs with DBSCAN, adding TCRdist sequence similarity when clustering within HLA-allele-positive subsets. Co-occurrence clustering excluded repertoires with fewer than 30,000 or more than 120,000 public chains, plus five with anomalous nucleotide sharing. TCRdb re-hosts the immuneACCESS table, in-frame sequences only. Its copies lack some clones; in the studies checked, an unresolved V gene accounts for under half of them, and the cause for the rest is not known. The DNA gave D and trimming, while V, J and clone size come from that table. This sample holds about 250,000 clones; roughly 78% were observed only once. Clones ranked in the top ten supply more than 0.45% of the sample.

The study at large found these results: In both the original and validation cohorts, the classifier was reported to diagnose cytomegalovirus status with high specificity and sensitivity. According to a later analysis, TCR association rates differed among HLA loci, with DRB1 alleles showing the most associated TCRs and HLA-C alleles showing the fewest. A group of highly shared sequence variants was considered likely to be a technical artifact of the sequencing pipeline. Because the 87-base-pair reads could not distinguish some IMGT-functional V segments, including TRBV6-2 and TRBV6-3, those segments were excluded. While some public TCRs were present in many individuals, most TCR sequences turned up only very rarely across donors. The earlier analysis of 587 of the donors excluded seventeen rarely observed V segments, including chromosome 9 orphons, because counts were too low. Linkage disequilibrium might explain the correlated functional status among segregating V segments, but an unknown experimental factor could not be excluded. A total of around 150 TCR beta chains were listed by the study as associated with cytomegalovirus. In a later analysis, HLA-associated TCR beta chains showed more clonal expansion and lower generation probabilities than non-associated chains that were equally common. Because HLA typing was unavailable for some donors at each locus, only the typed subset was used in association tests. The only immune exposure information available for the cohort was CMV serostatus. V-gene and J-gene trimming of TCR beta chains was associated with a missense DCLRE1C variant in a later genetic analysis, and the association was replicated in an independent cohort. The authors suggested that the approach could potentially be extended to other disease states and immunological phenotypes. Compared with the roughly 720-donor mean, donors in an Asian-associated ancestry cluster had fewer N-insertions in productive TCRs, according to a later genetic analysis. In an earlier analysis of around 600 of the donors, most TCR beta V segments appeared in productive rearrangements about 87% or about 30% of the time, broadly matching IMGT annotations. Presence/absence analyses assumed roughly uniform sequencing depth across donors, an assumption that may not hold. This cohort had only TCR beta chains sequenced, and the lack of alpha or paired-chain data limited which features could be detected. When HLA alleles, especially DR and DQ, strongly co-occurred, TCR associations were difficult to assign to individual alleles. In a later analysis, most CMV-associated TCR beta chains were found to appear HLA-restricted, with HLA associations seemingly driven largely by CMV exposure. A further reported finding was that TCR beta sequences accurately predicted the HLA-A and HLA-B alleles for most subjects in the first cohort. In vitro tests confirmed that a few of the cytomegalovirus-associated TCR beta chains recognize cytomegalovirus antigens. A later analysis reported that several top co-occurrence clusters appeared linked to parvovirus B19, influenza, CMV and Epstein-Barr virus. Specific HLA alleles were associated with about 17,000 TCR beta sequences at a false discovery rate of 0.05 in a later analysis.

The cohort was made up of 500 to 850 healthy bone marrow donors. All cohort members were sampled while nominally healthy, although unrecorded immune exposures were likely present. The donor tested CMV seronegative, placing the donor among the 350 or so seronegative members of the cohort. Every donor gave a peripheral blood sample, and the peripheral blood mononuclear cells from that sample were used for TCR beta sequencing. The Qiagen DNeasy Blood Extraction Kit was used to extract genomic DNA from the blood cell samples. The sequence was obtained from a boy younger than 18 in good health and CMV-seronegative. Material: PBMCs. The V and J genes are TRBV14 and TRBJ2-3; 5 matching bases give a weak D call of TRBD2. The DNA reads TGTGCCAGCAGCCAAGGGACTCGCACAGATACGCAGTATTTT. It specifies CASSQGTRTDTQYF. The full variable domain, with segments outside the CDR3 supplied by the reference TRBV14 and TRBJ2-3 proteins, appears as EAGVTQFPSHSVIEKGQTVTLRCDPISGHDNLYWYRRVMGKEIKFLLHFVKESKQDESGMPNNRFLAERTGGTYSTLKVQPAELEDSGVYFCASSQGTRTDTQYFGPGTRLTVL.